This TCR beta chain is from a study of blood T cell repertoires in COVID-19 (dated by TCRdb to the early 2020s). For context, the study as a whole: The collaborator samples originated in the United States, Italy and Spain and spanned the acute and convalescent phases of COVID-19. Where available, HLA class I and class II types were taken from metadata supplied by the sample provider and were not determined by assay-based typing. Nearly every sample came with metadata listing a de-identified subject ID, COVID-19 status, age in years and sex. A freely available public database, intended as a resource for researchers studying the immune response to SARS-CoV-2, is where the repertoires were released. Samples were obtained from the ongoing ImmuneRACE study (first 160 participants) and from about 1,300 subjects provided by 6 global collaborators. The material from the prospective study consisted of cDNA or gDNA derived from T cells, B-cell-depleted T cells, or PBMCs. Deeply sampled blood TCRbeta repertoires from subjects exposed to, actively infected with, or recovered from COVID-19 were included in the dataset.

Summary of the overall study and its limitations: The amount of clinical and demographic metadata varied by source and participant and was provided uncurated.

Concerning this clone: Its antigen specificity is not known. No per-base quality is available; no much larger clone lies one base away.

V is reduced by 0 bases and J by 3 bases, leaving a spacing of 9 bases between them. CDR3 length: 14 amino acids, cysteine to phenylalanine. Only CDR3 DNA remains: 42 bases, in frame from the first base. For CDR1 and CDR2, the germline V gene (reference sequence) lists LGHDT and YNNKEL. TCRbeta CDR3 regions were amplified from genomic DNA by means of the immunoSEQ Assay, a bias-controlled multiplex PCR. On the study's bioinformatics: The number of nucleated cells in each sample was estimated from the amplification of reference gene primers within the assay. To quantify the absolute abundance of each unique TCRbeta CDR3 rearrangement, sequence reads were collapsed and filtered. Productive Simpson clonality was computed per sample as the square root of Simpson's diversity index over productive rearrangements. The table comes from immuneACCESS by way of TCRdb, which keeps in-frame sequences with V and J called. Part of the clones is missing from these tables; in studies checked, under half for an unresolved V gene and the rest for unknown reasons. Clone size and V and J calls were adopted from that table, with D and trimming inferred from the DNA. The sample profile shows 300,000 or so clones; approximately 88% of them were found once. The top ten hold 6.9% of the sample.

A second Seattle source provided samples from volunteer blood donors who had recovered from COVID-19. The collaborating institutions used their own protocols to collect whole blood in K2EDTA tubes. Collaborator samples were shipped for TCRbeta analysis as frozen whole blood, isolated PBMCs, or DNA extracted from either sample type. This TCR was sampled from a woman in her 30s who had recovered from COVID-19. This chain is built from TRBV3-1 (or the pseudogene TRBV3-2) and TRBJ2-7, with TRBD2 perhaps the D gene, on 5 matching bases. Sequencing was performed on peripheral blood. The CDR3 protein is CASSQEPSIYEQYF. DNA sequence: TGTGCCAGCAGCCAAGAACCTAGCATCTACGAGCAGTACTTC.